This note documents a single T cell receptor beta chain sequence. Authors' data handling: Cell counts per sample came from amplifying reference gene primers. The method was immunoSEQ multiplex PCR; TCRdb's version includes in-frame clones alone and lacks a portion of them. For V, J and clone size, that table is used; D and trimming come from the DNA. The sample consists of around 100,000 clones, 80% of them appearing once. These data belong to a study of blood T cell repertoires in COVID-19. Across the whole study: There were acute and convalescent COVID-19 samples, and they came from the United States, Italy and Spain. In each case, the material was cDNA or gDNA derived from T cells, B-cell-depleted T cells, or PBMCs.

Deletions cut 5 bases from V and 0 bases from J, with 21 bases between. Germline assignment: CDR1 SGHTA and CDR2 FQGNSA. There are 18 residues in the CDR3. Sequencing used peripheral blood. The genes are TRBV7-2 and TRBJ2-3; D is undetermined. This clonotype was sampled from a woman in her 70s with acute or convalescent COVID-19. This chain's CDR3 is CASSPRKSSNPSTDTQYF. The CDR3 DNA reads TGTGCCAGCAGCCCCCGAAAGTCCTCTAATCCTAGCACAGATACGCAGTATTTT.